Included here is one TCR beta chain sequence, with context. As yet, its antigen is unknown. This sample stems from a study of vaccination effects on CD4 cells after COVID-19. V was clipped by 2 bases and J by 3 bases; unmatched bases: 6. The germline V gene encodes CDR1 SGHDN and CDR2 FVKESK. The CDR3 extends over 15 amino acids. Only in-frame clones appear in the TCRdb table, and some are missing; sequencing was by immunoSEQ multiplex PCR. The table records about 45,000 clones, 55% to 75% of them present only once. Culturing for more than eight days preceded CD4+ T cell isolation. Of the BNT162b2 and mRNA-1273 vaccines, participants received two doses of one or the other.

The gene calls are TRBV14 and TRBJ2-7; the match to TRBD2 covers 8 bases. This clonotype originated in a human donor who received a COVID-19 vaccine. This specimen was CD4+ T cells from PBMCs cultured without peptide, taken after COVID-19 vaccination. CDR3 sequence reads: CASSQPAGVGYEQYF. In DNA, the CDR3 is TGTGCCAGCAGCCAACCAGCGGGAGTGGGCTACGAGCAGTACTTC.